This is a list of T cell receptor beta chains from one sample in a study of monozygotic twins with inflammatory bowel disease. For each CDR3 protein, TCRdb gives one entry from its re-call of the 5' RACE reads, without DNA. Its listing shows a few hundred thousand distinct CDR3 sequences. Source material: blood. Receptor source: a human donor with ulcerative colitis or Crohn's disease, or a healthy co-twin of an affected twin (not recorded which). The CDR3 runs from the conserved cysteine through the conserved F or W. Each record gives: CDR3 protein, V gene, CDR3 length, J gene.

CASSLVLRSNTEAFF,TRBV7-8,15,TRBJ1-1
CASDGGGMNTEAFF,TRBV12-3/TRBV12-4,14,TRBJ1-1
CASSFLGSSGANVLTF,TRBV11-2,16,TRBJ2-6
CASSAEGSLYNEQFF,TRBV9,15,TRBJ2-1
CASSPRDSTSSYNEQFF,TRBV5-1,17,TRBJ2-1
CASSPDWTETQYF,TRBV5-5,13,TRBJ2-5
CASSPLEASPEAFF,TRBV18,14,TRBJ1-1
CSASRGTIATNEKLFF,TRBV20-1,16,TRBJ1-4
CASSLESRNYGYTF,TRBV5-1,14,TRBJ1-2
CASSQATVRTYEQYF,TRBV3-1,15,TRBJ2-7
CASSYSTYSLAKNIQYF,TRBV6-5,17,TRBJ2-4
CVSQGRPGNEQFF,TRBV2,13,TRBJ2-1
CASSLELYNSPLHF,TRBV7-6,14,TRBJ1-6
CASSLDKGEMNTEAFF,TRBV5-6,16,TRBJ1-1
CASSPDIQETQYF,TRBV7-9,13,TRBJ2-5
CASSLRGQRGTQYF,TRBV27,14,TRBJ2-5
CASSHLAGAYNEQFF,TRBV12-3/TRBV12-4,15,TRBJ2-1
CASSLFGGTGRSGANVLTF,TRBV27,19,TRBJ2-6
CSARGSQETQYF,TRBV20-1,12,TRBJ2-5
CASRRQGSYGYTF,TRBV7-9,13,TRBJ1-2
CSASEGGYNEQFF,TRBV20-1,13,TRBJ2-1
CASSLWVEQYF,TRBV7-2,11,TRBJ2-7
CASSPSREGLSYNEQFF,TRBV18,17,TRBJ2-1
CASNLRTGTNYGYTF,TRBV5-4,15,TRBJ1-2
CASSPRGTEAYEQYF,TRBV12-3/TRBV12-4,15,TRBJ2-7
CASSLRQGGETQYF,TRBV12-3/TRBV12-4,14,TRBJ2-5
CASSQEPTGVVGPTDTIYF,TRBV4-1,19,TRBJ1-3
CASSPRGQDSPLHF,TRBV3-1,14,TRBJ1-6
CASSVRDRKPLLVHEQYF,TRBV21-1,18,TRBJ2-7
CASSFRTEYEQYF,TRBV27,13,TRBJ2-7
CASSEEQSSNQPQHF,TRBV2,15,TRBJ1-5
CASSLEVADTQYF,TRBV12-3/TRBV12-4,13,TRBJ2-3
CASSLLAGANPYEQYF,TRBV27,16,TRBJ2-7
CASSQDYGVAGGINEQFF,TRBV4-2,18,TRBJ2-1
CASSLVVSQATEAFF,TRBV5-1,15,TRBJ1-1
CASSLVSNRIDEQYF,TRBV12-3/TRBV12-4,15,TRBJ2-7
CASSVEGLTDTQYF,TRBV9,14,TRBJ2-3
CAISDPGTGGNLDGYTF,TRBV10-3,17,TRBJ1-2
CASSYRFYHSPLHF,TRBV6-2/TRBV6-3,14,TRBJ1-6
CASSRLAGGRDEQFF,TRBV3-1,15,TRBJ2-1
CASSIGLRGTWSATGELFF,TRBV19,19,TRBJ2-2
CASSATGGSRRRQYF,TRBV21-1,15,TRBJ2-7
CSAQGEPYEQYF,TRBV20-1,12,TRBJ2-7
CASRRGVGTANTEAFF,TRBV7-8,16,TRBJ1-1
CSAPDSLGTYEQYF,TRBV20-1,14,TRBJ2-7
CASSKGTAYEQYF,TRBV7-8,13,TRBJ2-7
CASSPSVGAETQYF,TRBV5-4,14,TRBJ2-5
CATSDVAGGWDTQYF,TRBV24-1,15,TRBJ2-3
CASSPKGTEATNEKLFF,TRBV7-6,17,TRBJ1-4
CASSTRPGLAGGLNTGELFF,TRBV7-3,20,TRBJ2-2
CASSLALGPYSNQPQHF,TRBV5-1,17,TRBJ1-5
CASSLQGAGLQETQYF,TRBV4-2,16,TRBJ2-5
CAISGGAGVNMQYF,TRBV10-3,14,TRBJ2-4
CASRQMYGELFF,TRBV7-9,12,TRBJ2-2